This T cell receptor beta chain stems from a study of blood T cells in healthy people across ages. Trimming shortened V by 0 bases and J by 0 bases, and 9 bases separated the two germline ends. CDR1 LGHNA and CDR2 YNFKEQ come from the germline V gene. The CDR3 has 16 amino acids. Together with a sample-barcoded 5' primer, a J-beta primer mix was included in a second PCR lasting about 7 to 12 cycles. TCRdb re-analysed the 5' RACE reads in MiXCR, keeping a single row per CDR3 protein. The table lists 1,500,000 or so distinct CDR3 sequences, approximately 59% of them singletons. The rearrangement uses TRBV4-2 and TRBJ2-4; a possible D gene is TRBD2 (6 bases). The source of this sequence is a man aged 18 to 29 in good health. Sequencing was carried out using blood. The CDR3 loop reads CASSQDTSSAKNIQYF. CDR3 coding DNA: TGTGCCAGCAGCCAAGATACTAGCTCAGCCAAAAACATTCAGTACTTC.